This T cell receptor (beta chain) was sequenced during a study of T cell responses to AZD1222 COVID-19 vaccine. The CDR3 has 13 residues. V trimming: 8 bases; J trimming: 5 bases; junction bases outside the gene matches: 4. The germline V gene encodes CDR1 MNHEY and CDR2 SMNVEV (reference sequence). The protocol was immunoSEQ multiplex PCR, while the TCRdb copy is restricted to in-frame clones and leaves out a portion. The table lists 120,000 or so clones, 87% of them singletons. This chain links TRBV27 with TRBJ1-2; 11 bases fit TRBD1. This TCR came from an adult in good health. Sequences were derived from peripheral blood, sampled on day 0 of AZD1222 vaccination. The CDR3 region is CASRGTGGYGYTF. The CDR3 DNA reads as TGTGCCAGCCGCGGGACAGGGGGATATGGCTACACCTTC.